This entry features one TCR beta chain sequence. Its antigen remains unknown. The data belong to a study of lymphopenia after photon versus proton radiotherapy. Repertoires were generated with immunoSEQ multiplex PCR, while TCRdb's copy carries only in-frame clones and drops some. The sample contains about 22,000 clones, 85% to 95% of which appear only once. Whole-study findings and limits: Photon-treated patients lost naive T cells and TCR diversity; proton-treated stayed stable. After the lymphocyte nadir, photon-treated repertoires showed oligoclonal expansion, especially of CD8+ Temra cells.

This CDR3 has 13 amino acids. Trimming removed 5 bases from V and 4 bases from J, with 9 bases in between. Germline-derived CDR1 and CDR2 are SGHAT and FQNNGV. Sequences were derived from peripheral blood, sampled from a patient treated with proton-based radiotherapy. The chain joins TRBV11-2 to TRBJ1-5; D perhaps matches TRBD1 (5 bases). The clonotype originates from a woman in her 70s with pancreatic cancer. Some clones in this sample may be carry-over from other donors' samples. The CDR3 coding sequence is TGTGCCAGCAGCGCGACAGCAAATCAGCCCCAGCATTTT. Translation: CASSATANQPQHF.